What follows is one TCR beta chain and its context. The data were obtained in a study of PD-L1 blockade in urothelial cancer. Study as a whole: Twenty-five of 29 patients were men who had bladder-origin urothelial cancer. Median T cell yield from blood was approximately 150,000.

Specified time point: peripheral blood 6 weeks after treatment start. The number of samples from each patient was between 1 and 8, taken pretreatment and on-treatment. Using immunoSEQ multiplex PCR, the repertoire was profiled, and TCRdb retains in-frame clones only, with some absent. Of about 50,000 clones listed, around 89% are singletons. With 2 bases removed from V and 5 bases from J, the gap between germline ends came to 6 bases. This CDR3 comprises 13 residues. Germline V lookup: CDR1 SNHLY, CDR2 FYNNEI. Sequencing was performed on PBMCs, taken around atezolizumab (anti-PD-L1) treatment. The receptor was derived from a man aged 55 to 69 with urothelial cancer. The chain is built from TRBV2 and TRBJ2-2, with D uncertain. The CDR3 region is CASSEYGTGELFF. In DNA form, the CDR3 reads TGTGCCAGCAGTGAATACGGGACCGGGGAGCTGTTTTTT.